The T cell receptor beta chain described here comes from a study of prognosis after radiotherapy for stage I lung cancer. The V gene end was trimmed by 7 bases and the J gene end by 4 bases; junction bases not matched to a gene: 8. Per germline, CDR1 LGHNT and CDR2 FRNRAP. The CDR3 extends over 15 amino acids. This clonotype was seen many times. The TCR beta CDR3 region was amplified from genomic DNA, with two rounds of multiplex PCR being used for the amplification. Each TRBV and TRBJ gene had its own primer in the first PCR round. TCRdb re-called the multiplex PCR reads with MiXCR, one entry per CDR3 protein. Of about 35,000 distinct CDR3 sequences listed, 30% to 35% are singletons.

The chain employs TRBV12-5 and TRBJ2-1; 9 nucleotides line up with TRBD1. The clonotype comes from a donor over 45 with non-small cell lung cancer. The sample was PBMCs, taken before or after stereotactic body radiation therapy (not recorded which). CDR3 DNA sequence: TGTGCTAGTGCCCCCGGACAGGGGATTTACAATGAGCAGTTCTTC. It translates to CASAPGQGIYNEQFF. Variable domain in full (rest from reference TRBV12-5 and TRBJ2-1): DARVTQTPRHKVTEMGQEVTMRCQPILGHNTVFWYRQTMMQGLELLAYFRNRAPLDDSGMPKDRFSAEMPDATLATLKIQPSEPRDSAVYFCASAPGQGIYNEQFFGPGTRLTVL.